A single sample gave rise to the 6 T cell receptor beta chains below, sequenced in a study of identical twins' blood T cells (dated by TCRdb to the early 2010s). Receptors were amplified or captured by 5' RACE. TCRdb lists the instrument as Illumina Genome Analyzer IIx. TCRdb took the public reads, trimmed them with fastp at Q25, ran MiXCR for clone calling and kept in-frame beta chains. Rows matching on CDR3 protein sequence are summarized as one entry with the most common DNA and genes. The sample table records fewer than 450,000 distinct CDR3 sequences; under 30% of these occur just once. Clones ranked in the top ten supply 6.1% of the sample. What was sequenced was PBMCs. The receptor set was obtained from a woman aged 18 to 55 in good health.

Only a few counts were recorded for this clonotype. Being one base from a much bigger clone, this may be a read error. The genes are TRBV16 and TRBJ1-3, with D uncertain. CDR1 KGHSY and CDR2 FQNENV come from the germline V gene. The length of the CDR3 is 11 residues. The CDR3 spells CASSLGNAIYF. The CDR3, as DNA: TGTGCCAGCAGCCTTGGAAACGCCATATATTTT.

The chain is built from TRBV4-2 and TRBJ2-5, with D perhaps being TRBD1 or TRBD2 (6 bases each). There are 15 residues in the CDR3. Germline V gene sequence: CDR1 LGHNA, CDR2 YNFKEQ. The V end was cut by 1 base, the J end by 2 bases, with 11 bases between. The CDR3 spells CASSQGGTTQETQYF. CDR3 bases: TGTGCCAGCAGCCAAGGCGGGACAACACAAGAGACCCAGTACTTC.

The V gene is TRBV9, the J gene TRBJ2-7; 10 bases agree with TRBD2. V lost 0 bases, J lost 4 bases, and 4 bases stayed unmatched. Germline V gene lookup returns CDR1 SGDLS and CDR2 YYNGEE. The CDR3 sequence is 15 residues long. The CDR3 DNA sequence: TGTGCCAGCAGCGTAGAGCCTAGCGGGAGTTACGAGCAGTACTTC. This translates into CASSVEPSGSYEQYF.

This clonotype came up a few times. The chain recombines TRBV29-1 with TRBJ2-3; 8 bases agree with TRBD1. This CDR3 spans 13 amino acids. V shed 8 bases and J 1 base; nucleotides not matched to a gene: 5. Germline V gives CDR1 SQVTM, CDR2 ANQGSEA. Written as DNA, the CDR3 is TGCAGCATGTTGACAGGGGGCACAGATACGCAGTATTTT. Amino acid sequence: CSMLTGGTDTQYF.

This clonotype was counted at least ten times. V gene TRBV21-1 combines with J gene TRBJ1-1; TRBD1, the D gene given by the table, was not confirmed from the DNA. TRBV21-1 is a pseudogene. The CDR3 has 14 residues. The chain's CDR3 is CASSKRTGGTEAFF. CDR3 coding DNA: TGTGCCAGCAGCAAAAGGACAGGGGGCACTGAAGCTTTCTTT.

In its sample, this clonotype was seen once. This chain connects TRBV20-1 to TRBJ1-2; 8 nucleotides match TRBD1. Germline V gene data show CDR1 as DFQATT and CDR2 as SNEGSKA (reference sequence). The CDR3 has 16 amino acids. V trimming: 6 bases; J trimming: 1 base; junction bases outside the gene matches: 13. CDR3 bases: TGCAGTGCGACACCGATCGACAGGGGCTTTAACTATGGCTACACCTTC. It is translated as CSATPIDRGFNYGYTF.